Each of the 14 T cell receptor beta chains below was sequenced from the same sample in a study of blood T cell repertoires in COVID-19. Measured with immunoSEQ multiplex PCR; TCRdb has only the in-frame clones, and not every one. There are around 65,000 clones in the sample; roughly three quarters occur only once, and about 15% lies in the top ten. The material sequenced was peripheral blood. These TCRs come from a man aged 55 to 70 with acute or convalescent COVID-19.

V is TRBV5-6 and J is TRBJ2-5, with D possibly TRBD2 on 6 matching bases. Trimming took off 3 bases at V and 3 bases at J, with 15 bases between the two ends. Germline V gene sequence: CDR1 SGHDT, CDR2 YYEEEE. CDR3 length: 15 amino acids. As DNA, the CDR3 is TGTGCCAGCAGCTGGGGGATCCGGGAGAAAGAGACCCAGTACTTC. This encodes CASSWGIREKETQYF.

The V and J genes are TRBV7-8 and TRBJ2-7; TRBD2 agrees at 16 bases. Germline loops: CDR1 SGHVS, CDR2 FQNEAQ. The CDR3 loop spans 19 amino acids. The J segment lost 6 bases and the V segment lost 5 bases, leaving 16 bases of the junction unmatched. The CDR3 DNA follows: TGTGCCAGCAGCCACTTTTCGGGACTAGCGGGGGGGAGGATCAGCGAGCAGTACTTC. Translating gives CASSHFSGLAGGRISEQYF.

J is TRBJ2-2 and V is TRBV2; 8 bases agree with TRBD2. In germline, CDR1 is SNHLY, CDR2 FYNNEI. V lost 3 bases and J lost 7; bases outside the gene matches: 7. There are 15 residues in the CDR3. In DNA, the CDR3 is TGTGCCAGCAGTGAGAGGACGGGGGGGCACGGGGAGCTGTTTTTT. Its protein product is CASSERTGGHGELFF.

This rearrangement joins TRBV4-1 to TRBJ2-7, with 9 bases identical to TRBD2. CDR3 length: 18 residues. Germline V gives CDR1 MGHRA, CDR2 YSYEKL. After removal of 3 bases from V and 2 bases from J, the junction contained 14 bases not matched to a gene. As DNA, the CDR3 is TGCGCCAGCAGCCATGTCTCGGGTCTAGCGGGGCTAACCTACGAGCAGTACTTC. This translates into CASSHVSGLAGLTYEQYF.

This clone came up once. V and J are TRBV3-1 (or the pseudogene TRBV3-2) and TRBJ2-1; D may be TRBD2 (6 bases). Germline values: CDR1 LGHDT, CDR2 YNNKEL (reference sequence). V was trimmed by 2 bases and J by 6 bases, leaving 14 bases between them. The CDR3 totals 15 residues. The CDR3 here is CASSQQGLDGNEQFF. The CDR3 region has the DNA TGTGCCAGCAGCCAACAGGGACTCGATGGCAATGAGCAGTTCTTC.

This chain uses TRBV5-4 with TRBJ2-2; 9 bases match TRBD2. Per germline, CDR1 SGHNT and CDR2 YYREEE (reference sequence). The CDR3 is 17 residues long. Germline trimming cut 2 bases from V and 8 bases from J; bases unmatched to any gene: 13. The CDR3 DNA reads TGTGCCAGCAGCTTTGCCAGCGTTGCGGGGGGGCCAGGGGAGCTGTTTTTT. This gives the protein CASSFASVAGGPGELFF.

The chain recombines TRBV5-5 with TRBJ2-3, with 11 bases fitting TRBD1. V lost 5 bases to trimming and J lost 2 bases; unmatched junction nucleotides: 4. The CDR3 contains 15 residues. Germline V gives CDR1 SGHKS, CDR2 YYEKEE (reference sequence). The CDR3 nucleotides read TGTGCCAGCAGATGGACAGGGGGCCCCACAGATACGCAGTATTTT. This encodes CASRWTGGPTDTQYF.

V usage is TRBV9 and J usage is TRBJ2-2; D uncertain. The CDR3 length is 13 residues. Germline V gene sequence: CDR1 SGDLS, CDR2 YYNGEE. Between the trimmed V and J ends, which lost 0 bases and 7 bases, there was a span of 7 bases. The CDR3 nucleotides read TGTGCCAGCAGCGTAGAAAGCGTCGGGGAGCTGTTTTTT. It translates to CASSVESVGELFF.

This sequence joins TRBV6-4 and TRBJ2-7; 8 nucleotides line up with TRBD2. V lost 6 bases, J lost 3 bases, and 10 bases stayed unmatched. This CDR3 contains 15 residues. Germline V gene lookup returns CDR1 MRHNA and CDR2 SNTAGT. The CDR3 DNA reads TGTGCCAGCAGCAGAGAAGCGGGGGATCTCTACGAGCAGTACTTC. Translated, it gives CASSREAGDLYEQYF.

The CDR3 DNA follows: TGCGCCAGCAGCCCGGGACAGGGGTCAGGACAGCCCCAGCATTTT. The encoded protein is CASSPGQGSGQPQHF. The chain recombines TRBV4-1 with TRBJ1-5; 10 bases align to TRBD1. This CDR3 region has 15 residues. V dropped 4 bases and J dropped 7; count of bases not matched to a gene: 7. Germline V lookup: CDR1 MGHRA, CDR2 YSYEKL.

On this clone: One junction end disagrees with the germline gene, perhaps due to a read error. The chain couples TRBV7-7 to TRBJ2-7, with D possibly matching TRBD1 (5 bases). The germline V gene encodes CDR1 SSHAT and CDR2 FNYEAQ (reference sequence). The CDR3 is 13 amino acids. The CDR3 nucleotides read TGTGCTAGCAGCTTAGGTGCAGGGTGGGAGCAGTACTTC. Translation: CASSLGAGWEQYF.

The chain links TRBV4-1 to TRBJ2-7, with TRBD1 identical over 12 bases. The length of the CDR3 is 19 residues. J gave up 0 bases and V 1 base, and 10 bases lay outside the gene matches. Germline V lookup: CDR1 MGHRA, CDR2 YSYEKL. DNA of the CDR3: TGCGCCAGCAGCCAAGGTCCGGGACAGGGGGCGCCAACCTCCTACGAGCAGTACTTC. The encoded protein is CASSQGPGQGAPTSYEQYF.

The chain joins TRBV3-1 (or the pseudogene TRBV3-2) to TRBJ1-4, with TRBD1 matching 8 bases. The junction had 5 bases not matched to a gene; V was cut back by 1 base and J by 7 bases. CDR1 LGHDT and CDR2 YNNKEL come from the germline V gene (reference sequence). The CDR3 length is 15 residues. The CDR3 nucleotides are TGTGCCAGCAGCCAAGGACAGGGGTGGGGTGAAAAACTGTTTTTT. It specifies CASSQGQGWGEKLFF.

This clone is a singleton in its sample. The chain has TRBV20-1 and TRBJ1-5; no definite D call. Germline lookup yields CDR1 DFQATT and CDR2 SNEGSKA (reference sequence). The V end lost 3 bases, the J end lost 2 bases, and 8 bases lay between the germline ends. The CDR3 totals 13 residues. CDR3 DNA: TGCAGTGCTAGTAGCGGGGGCAATCAGCCCCAGCATTTT. It yields the protein CSASSGGNQPQHF.